These T cell receptor beta chains were read from a single sample in a study of blood T cell repertoires in COVID-19. TCRdb's table, derived via immunoSEQ multiplex PCR, lists solely in-frame clones and lacks some. The sample includes about 98,000 clones, around nine tenths of them seen just once. The sequenced sample was peripheral blood. The source of these receptors is a man in his forties or fifties with acute or convalescent COVID-19. Both conserved end residues are part of each CDR3. The order of the fields is CDR3 DNA, CDR3 protein, J gene, clone size, D gene, V gene. D genes are given only for firm matches. The size of a clone is reported for some rows only, either as once, few or many, or as a class for expanded clones.

TGTGCCAGCAGTTACGGAAGGAGGGCTGGCAATGAGCAGTTCTTC CASSYGRRAGNEQFF TRBJ2-1 . . TRBV6-5
TGCGCCAGCAGCTTGGAGGACAGGGCGGGTAATGGCTACACCTTC CASSLEDRAGNGYTF TRBJ1-2 . TRBD1 TRBV5-1
TGTGCCAGCAGCGTAGACAGCCAGGGGGACTATGGCTACACCTTC CASSVDSQGDYGYTF TRBJ1-2 many TRBD1 TRBV9
TGTGCCAGCAGCCGTGAGATACAGGGGGCTTTCGGGAAACTGTTTTTT CASSREIQGAFGKLFF TRBJ1-4 . TRBD1 TRBV5-6
TGTGCCAGCAGCCAAGATCGGCCCATGGCGGTGGTTGGATCACCCCTCCACTTT CASSQDRPMAVVGSPLHF TRBJ1-6 . . TRBV4-2
TGCGCCAGCAGTGAGCCCCGGAGCTCCTACAATGAGCAGTTCTTC CASSEPRSSYNEQFF TRBJ2-1 . . TRBV10-1
TGTGCCAGCAGCCAAGGAGGAAATGAGCAGTTCTTC CASSQGGNEQFF TRBJ2-1 once . TRBV3-1/TRBV3-2
TGTGCTAGTGGTTACTACGGGAACACTGAAGCTTTCTTT CASGYYGNTEAFF TRBJ1-1 . . TRBV12-5
TGTGCCAGTAGGCCCTCAGCCCGGGACAGGGGAACAGATACGCAGTATTTT CASRPSARDRGTDTQYF TRBJ2-3 . TRBD1 TRBV19
TGTGCCAGTAGTGCAGTCCTCAACTACGAGCAGTACTTC CASSAVLNYEQYF TRBJ2-7 . . TRBV19
TGCAGCGTCGGACAGGGGGGCTATGGCTACACCTTC CSVGQGGYGYTF TRBJ1-2 . TRBD1 TRBV29-1
TGTGCCTGGAGTGAAAACAGGGTTTCACCCCTCCACTTT CAWSENRVSPLHF TRBJ1-6 . . TRBV30
TGTGCCAGCAGTTTGCCGGGACTAGAGAACACCGGGGAGCTGTTTTTT CASSLPGLENTGELFF TRBJ2-2 few TRBD2 TRBV27
TGTGCCAGCAGCGCCAGGGGGCATCACACTGAAGCTTTCTTT CASSARGHHTEAFF TRBJ1-1 . TRBD1 TRBV11-2
TGTGCCAGCAGCTTACCGTGGACAAGAAATGTCGAGCAGTACTTC CASSLPWTRNVEQYF TRBJ2-7 . . TRBV7-2
TGTGCCAGCAGTTTAGATATAGATACGCAGTATTTT CASSLDIDTQYF TRBJ2-3 . . TRBV2
TGTGCCAGCTCAGATGCGGGGCAGGGGGCGCGAGGCTACACCTTC CASSDAGQGARGYTF TRBJ1-2 . TRBD1 TRBV18
TGTGCCAGCAGCCAAGATCGGGCTAGCGGGATGCAGCAGTACTTC CASSQDRASGMQQYF TRBJ2-7 . TRBD2 TRBV3-1/TRBV3-2
TGTGCCACCGTCGAATTCGGGAAGGGCTATGGCTACACCTTC CATVEFGKGYGYTF TRBJ1-2 . . TRBV19
TGTGCCAGCAGTGGTAAATTGCGTAGCACAGATACGCAGTATTTT CASSGKLRSTDTQYF TRBJ2-3 . . TRBV2
TGCGCCAGCAGGGGCGCGGGGGGATATGAAAAACTGTTTTTT CASRGAGGYEKLFF TRBJ1-4 . . TRBV5-1
TGCGCCAGCAGCTTGGATGGGACAGCTCTATACGAGCAGTACTTC CASSLDGTALYEQYF TRBJ2-7 . TRBD1 TRBV5-1
TGTGCCAGCAGCCTAAATCGGGGGGATTCACCCCTCCACTTT CASSLNRGDSPLHF TRBJ1-6 . . TRBV6-5
TGTGCCAGCAGCTTATTAGGGGGTTTACAAGAGACCCAGTACTTC CASSLLGGLQETQYF TRBJ2-5 . . TRBV7-9
TGTGCCAGCAGCCTCGACAGGGGGTACTATGGCTACACCTTC CASSLDRGYYGYTF TRBJ1-2 . TRBD1 TRBV5-8
TGTGCCAGCAGCACCCGGCGGGACAGAACCGGGGAGCTGTTTTTT CASSTRRDRTGELFF TRBJ2-2 . . TRBV3-1/TRBV3-2
TGCGCCAGCGGGGTTCCTACTAGCGGGTCGAACACCGGGGAGCTGTTTTTT CASGVPTSGSNTGELFF TRBJ2-2 . TRBD2 TRBV5-1
TGCGCCAGCAGTGCTGGGACAGGGCTCACAGATACGCAGTATTTT CASSAGTGLTDTQYF TRBJ2-3 . TRBD1 TRBV10-1
TGTGCCAGCAGCTTGGGGGGAGGGCTTCCCGGGGAGCTGTTTTTT CASSLGGGLPGELFF TRBJ2-2 . TRBD2 TRBV5-4
TGTGCCAGCAGCCTCTCTCGGGAATATGGCTACACCTTC CASSLSREYGYTF TRBJ1-2 . . TRBV5-6
TGTGCCAGCAGCCATCAATTAGCGGGAGGGGAAGAAAAGCAGTACTTC CASSHQLAGGEEKQYF TRBJ2-7 . TRBD2 TRBV3-1/TRBV3-2
TGTGCCAGCAGCTTAGGGCAGGGGACGCACGGGGAGCTGTTTTTT CASSLGQGTHGELFF TRBJ2-2 . . TRBV11-3
TGTGTAGCGGGTAGCTCTGGGGCCAACGTCCTGACTTTC CVAGSSGANVLTF TRBJ2-6 . TRBD2 TRBV7-8
TGTGCCAGCAGCCATTTCGTGCCTGACAGGAACTATGGCTACACCTTC CASSHFVPDRNYGYTF TRBJ1-2 . . TRBV3-1/TRBV3-2
TGTGCCAGTGTACCGGGACCAGCGGGAGGCAATCAGCCCCAGCATTTT CASVPGPAGGNQPQHF TRBJ1-5 . . TRBV19
TGTGCCAGCAGCCTTACAGGGTTCACTGAAGCTTTCTTT CASSLTGFTEAFF TRBJ1-1 . . TRBV7-9
TGTGCCAGCAGTTACATCGGGCAGGGGAAGGGCTACACCTTC CASSYIGQGKGYTF TRBJ1-2 . . TRBV28
TGTGCCAGTAGTGTAGCGGGAGGACCTTTGGAGCAGTACTTC CASSVAGGPLEQYF TRBJ2-7 . TRBD2 TRBV19
TGTGCCAGCTCACCAAGCGCGGGACGGTCCTACGAGCAGTACTTC CASSPSAGRSYEQYF TRBJ2-7 . . TRBV18
TGCGCCAGCATAGGTCGATCAGCGGGAGGATACAATGAGCAGTTCTTC CASIGRSAGGYNEQFF TRBJ2-1 . TRBD2 TRBV5-1
TGTGCCAGCACCCAGAGCGGGACCCAGTACTTC CASTQSGTQYF TRBJ2-5 few . TRBV6-5
TGTGCCAGTAGTTACGAGGGAGCTGAGCTGTTTTTT CASSYEGAELFF TRBJ2-2 . . TRBV19
TGCGCCAGCAGCCTGGGACTAGCGGGAGATCGTGGGGAGCTGTTTTTT CASSLGLAGDRGELFF TRBJ2-2 . TRBD2 TRBV5-1
TGTGCCAGCAGCGCTTCGGGGTGGGGCGAGCAGTACTTC CASSASGWGEQYF TRBJ2-7 . . TRBV2
TGCGCCAGCAGTCGCCTAGGCACCATAGGCGACCATCTTTATGGCTACACCTTC CASSRLGTIGDHLYGYTF TRBJ1-2 . . TRBV23-1
TGTGCCAGCAGCGTAGATTCGGGGGCTAGCGGGAGTAAAGGGGAGCTGTTTTTT CASSVDSGASGSKGELFF TRBJ2-2 once TRBD2 TRBV9
TGCGCCAGCCGCCCTCCGGGACAGAACACTGAAGCTTTCTTT CASRPPGQNTEAFF TRBJ1-1 . . TRBV5-1
TGTGCCAGCAGTTTTAGGGCAGGGGGGAGCTACACCTTC CASSFRAGGSYTF TRBJ1-2 . TRBD1 TRBV12-3/TRBV12-4
TGTGCCAGCCGAGGGGGAGCCATGTCCTACGAGCAGTACTTC CASRGGAMSYEQYF TRBJ2-7 . . TRBV18
TGTGCCAGCCGGCTAGCGTATGAGCAGTTCTTC CASRLAYEQFF TRBJ2-1 . . TRBV2
TGTGCCAGCAGCCAAATTTGGACAGGGGGCAGCGGTGGCTACACCTTC CASSQIWTGGSGGYTF TRBJ1-2 . TRBD1 TRBV16
TGCGCCAGCAGCGCCCGGGACAGCCGGAACACTGAAGCTTTCTTT CASSARDSRNTEAFF TRBJ1-1 . TRBD1 TRBV5-1
TGTGCCAGCAGTACAGGGGGTGCCACTGAAGCTTTCTTT CASSTGGATEAFF TRBJ1-1 once TRBD1 TRBV27
TGTGCCAGCATCCTAGGCCGTGGGAGAAGCACTGAAGCTTTCTTT CASILGRGRSTEAFF TRBJ1-1 . . TRBV11-2